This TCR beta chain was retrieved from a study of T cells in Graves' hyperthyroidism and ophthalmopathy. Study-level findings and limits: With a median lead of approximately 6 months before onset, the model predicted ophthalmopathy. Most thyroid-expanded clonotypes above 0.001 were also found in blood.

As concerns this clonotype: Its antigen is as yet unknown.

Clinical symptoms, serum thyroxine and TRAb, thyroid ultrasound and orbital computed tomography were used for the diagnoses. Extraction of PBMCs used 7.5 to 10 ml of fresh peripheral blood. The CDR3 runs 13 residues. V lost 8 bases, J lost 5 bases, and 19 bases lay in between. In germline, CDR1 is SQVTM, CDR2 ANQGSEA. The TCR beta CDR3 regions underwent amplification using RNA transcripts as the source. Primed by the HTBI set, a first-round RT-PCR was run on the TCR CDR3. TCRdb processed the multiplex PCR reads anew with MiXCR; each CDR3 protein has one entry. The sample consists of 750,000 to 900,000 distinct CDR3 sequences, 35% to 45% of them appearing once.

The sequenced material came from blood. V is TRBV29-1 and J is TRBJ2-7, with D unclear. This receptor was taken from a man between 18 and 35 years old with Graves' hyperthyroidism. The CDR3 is CSLDRPVVNEQYF. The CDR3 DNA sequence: TGCAGCTTGGACCGACCGGTAGTCAACGAGCAGTACTTC.